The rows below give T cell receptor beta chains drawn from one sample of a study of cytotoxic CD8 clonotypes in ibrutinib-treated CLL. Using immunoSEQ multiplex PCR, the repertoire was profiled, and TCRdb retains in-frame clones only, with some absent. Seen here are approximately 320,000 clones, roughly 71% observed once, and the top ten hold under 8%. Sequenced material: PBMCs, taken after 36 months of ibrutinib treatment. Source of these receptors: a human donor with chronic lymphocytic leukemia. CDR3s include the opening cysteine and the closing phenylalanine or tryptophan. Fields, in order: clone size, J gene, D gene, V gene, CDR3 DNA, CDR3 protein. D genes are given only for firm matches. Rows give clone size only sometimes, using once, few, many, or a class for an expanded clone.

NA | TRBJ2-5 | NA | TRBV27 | TGTGCCAGCGAAGAGACCCAGTACTTC | CASEETQYF
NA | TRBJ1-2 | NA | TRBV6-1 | TGTGCCAGCAGTGAAATGTCAGGGAGTCCGCGCTACACCTTC | CASSEMSGSPRYTF
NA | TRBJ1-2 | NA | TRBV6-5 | TGTGCCAGCAGTTACGACGGCGTAAGGGGGGGCTACACCTTC | CASSYDGVRGGYTF
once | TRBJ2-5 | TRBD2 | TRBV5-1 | TGCGCCAGCAGCCCCCGGGAGGTGGAGACCCAGTACTTC | CASSPREVETQYF
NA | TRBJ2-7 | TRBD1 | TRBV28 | TGTGCCAGCAGTTTATCCGGACAGGGTGGCTACGAGCAGTACTTC | CASSLSGQGGYEQYF
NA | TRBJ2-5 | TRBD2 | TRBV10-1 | TGCGCCAGCAGTGATAGCGGGGGGCTTCAAGAGACCCAGTACTTC | CASSDSGGLQETQYF
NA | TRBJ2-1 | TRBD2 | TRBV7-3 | TGTGCCAGCAGCTTATCAGGTTTCGGTAGCGGGAGGGAGCTCACCTACAATGAGCAGTTCTTC | CASSLSGFGSGRELTYNEQFF
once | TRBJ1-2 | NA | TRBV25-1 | TGTGCCAGCAGTAAAACGTTCGGCGGCTACACCTTC | CASSKTFGGYTF
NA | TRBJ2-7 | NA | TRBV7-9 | TGTGCCAGCGGGGCAGGGGGGAGCTCCTACGAGCAGTACTTC | CASGAGGSSYEQYF
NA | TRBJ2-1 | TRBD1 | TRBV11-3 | TGTGCCAGCAGCTTATTAGGGGGCGCTAACTCCTACAATGAGCAGTTCTTC | CASSLLGGANSYNEQFF
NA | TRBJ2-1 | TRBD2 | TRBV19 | TGTGCCAGTAGGGCCTCGGGCGGGAGTAGAAATGAGCAGTTCTTC | CASRASGGSRNEQFF
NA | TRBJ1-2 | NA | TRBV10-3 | TGTGCCATCAGTGAGTCCGTATTCTATGGCTACACCTTC | CAISESVFYGYTF
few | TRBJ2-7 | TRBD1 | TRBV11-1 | TGTGCCAGCAGCGGGACAGGGACTCAGGACCCCTACGAGCAGTACTTC | CASSGTGTQDPYEQYF
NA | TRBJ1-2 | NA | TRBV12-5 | TGTGCTAGTGCCACTGGGGCAGGGCTGCCTGGCTACACCTTC | CASATGAGLPGYTF
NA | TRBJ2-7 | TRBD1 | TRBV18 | TGTGCCAGCTCACCACCGGGTCAGGGGGCGCGCGAGCAGTACTTC | CASSPPGQGAREQYF
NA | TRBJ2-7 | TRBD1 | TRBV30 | TGTGCCTGGGCAGGACAGGGCCATCGGGACGAGCAGTACTTC | CAWAGQGHRDEQYF
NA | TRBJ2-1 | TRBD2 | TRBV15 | TGTGCCACCAGCAGAGTGGGGGCTAGCGGGGCTGAGCAGTTCTTC | CATSRVGASGAEQFF
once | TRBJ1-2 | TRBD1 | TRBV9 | TGTGCCAGCAGCGGCCACAGGGGGCTTAACTATGGCTACACCTTC | CASSGHRGLNYGYTF
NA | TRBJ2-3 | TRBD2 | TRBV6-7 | TGTGCCAGCTTGAAACTAGCGGGAGAAGAGGGTACGCAGTATTTT | CASLKLAGEEGTQYF
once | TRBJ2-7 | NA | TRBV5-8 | TGTGCCAGCAGTCCGAGGCCGATGAGGGGCGAGCAGTACTTC | CASSPRPMRGEQYF
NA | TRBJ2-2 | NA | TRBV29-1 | TGCAGCGTCGTCAGGAACACCGGGGAGCTGTTTTTT | CSVVRNTGELFF
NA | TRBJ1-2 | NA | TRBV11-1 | TGTGCCAGCAGCTTAGGAACCTATGGCTACACCTTC | CASSLGTYGYTF
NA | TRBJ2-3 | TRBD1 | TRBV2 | TGTGCCAGCAGTGCCCCAACAGGGGTTAACGCCCTAACCCCAGATACGCAGTATTTT | CASSAPTGVNALTPDTQYF
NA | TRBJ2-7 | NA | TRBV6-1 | TGTGCCAGCAGTGAAGCGCTGGACAGCCTCTACGAGCAGTACTTC | CASSEALDSLYEQYF
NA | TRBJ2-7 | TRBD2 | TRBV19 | TGTGCCAGTAGTATCGGGACTAGCTACGAGCAGTACTTC | CASSIGTSYEQYF
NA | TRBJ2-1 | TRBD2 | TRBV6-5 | TGTGCCAGCGGGACTAGCGGGGTGGTAGATGAGCAGTTCTTC | CASGTSGVVDEQFF
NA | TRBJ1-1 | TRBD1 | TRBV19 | TGTGCCAGTAGTGCAGGGGACAGACTAAACACTGAAGCTTTCTTT | CASSAGDRLNTEAFF
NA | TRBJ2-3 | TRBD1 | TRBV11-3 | TGTGCCAGCAGCTTAGGCCACAGGGACAGACCAGATACGCAGTATTTT | CASSLGHRDRPDTQYF
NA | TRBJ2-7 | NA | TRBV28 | TGTGCCAGCAGCCAAATAGGGCCCACCTCCAACTACGAGCAGTACTTC | CASSQIGPTSNYEQYF
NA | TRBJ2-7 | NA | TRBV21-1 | TGTGCCAGCAGCCCACCTTTGGCGGGGGCAGGCTACGAGCAGTACTTC | CASSPPLAGAGYEQYF
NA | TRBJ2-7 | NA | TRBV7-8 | TGTGCCAGCAGCTTAGCTGCAGGTGGGGGGATCTCCTACGAGCAGTACTTC | CASSLAAGGGISYEQYF
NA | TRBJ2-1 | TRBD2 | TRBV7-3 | TGTGCCAGCAGGAGACTAGCGGAGGTGGGTGAGCAGTTCTTC | CASRRLAEVGEQFF
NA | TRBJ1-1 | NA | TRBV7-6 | TGTGCCAGCAGCTTAAGTGGGTCGGGGCTGAACACTGAAGCTTTCTTT | CASSLSGSGLNTEAFF
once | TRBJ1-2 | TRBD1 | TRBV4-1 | TGCGCCAGCAGCCGCGACGGATTCCGACGGACAGGAAACTATGGCTACACCTTC | CASSRDGFRRTGNYGYTF
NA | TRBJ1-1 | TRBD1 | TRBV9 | TGTGCCAGCAGCTCTAGGACAGGGCTGTCTGAAGCTTTCTTT | CASSSRTGLSEAFF
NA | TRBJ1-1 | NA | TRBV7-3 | TGTGCCAGCAGCTTATCCCCCACAGGGACTGAAGCTTTCTTT | CASSLSPTGTEAFF
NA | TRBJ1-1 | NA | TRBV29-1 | TGCAGCGTTGGGCAGGGGAATTTTAACACTGAAGCTTTCTTT | CSVGQGNFNTEAFF
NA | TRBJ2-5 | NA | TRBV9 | TGTGCCAGCAGCCTCCCTGGAGAGACCCAGTACTTC | CASSLPGETQYF
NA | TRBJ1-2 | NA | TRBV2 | TGTGCCAGCAGCGCGCCGGGACACTATATCTATGGCTACACCTTC | CASSAPGHYIYGYTF
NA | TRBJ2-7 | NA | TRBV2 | TGTGCCAGCAGTGCCGTACAGGGTCGCTACGAGCAGTACTTC | CASSAVQGRYEQYF
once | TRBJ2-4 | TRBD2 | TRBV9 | TGTGCCAGCAGCGTAGATGGCGGGGGGGCCCATTTAGCCAAAAACATTCAGTACTTC | CASSVDGGGAHLAKNIQYF